The 18 T cell receptor beta chains listed next were all sequenced from one sample in a study of shared clonotypes between healthy human individuals. Sequencing was performed with immunoSEQ multiplex PCR; in TCRdb, only in-frame clones are kept and a portion is missing. The sample lists about 2.4 million clones, approximately 94% occurring once. The specimen was naive CD4+ T cells from PBMCs. As to subset: CD45RA+ positively selected. The source of these receptors is a man aged 18 to 30 in good health. Some clones in this sample may be carry-over from other donors' samples.

This clone was counted a single time. The chain uses TRBV30 and TRBJ2-7, with D perhaps TRBD1 (6 bases). The V gene lost 0 bases and the J gene lost 8 bases, with 11 bases spanning the gap. CDR1 is GTSNPN and CDR2 is SVGIG in the germline V gene (reference sequence). CDR3 length: 12 residues. The CDR3: CAWSVGQGQQYF. In nucleotides, the CDR3 is TGTGCCTGGAGTGTAGGGCAGGGGCAGCAGTACTTC. Filled out from reference TRBV30 and TRBJ2-7, the complete variable domain reads SQTIHQWPATLVQPVGSPLSLECTVEGTSNPNLYWYRQAAGRGLQLLFYSVGIGQISSEVPQNLSASRPQDRQFILSSKKLLLSDSGFYLCAWSVGQGQQYFGPGTRLTVT.

V and J are TRBV10-1 and TRBJ2-2, with no clear D. CDR3 length: 13 residues. V dropped 6 bases and J dropped 4 bases, with 9 bases sitting between them. CDR1 is WNHNN and CDR2 is SYGVQD in the germline V gene (reference sequence). CDR3 bases: TGCGCCAGCAGCCCAACAGTCACCGGGGAGCTGTTTTTT. It specifies CASSPTVTGELFF.

This rearrangement joins TRBV25-1 to TRBJ1-2; D is uncertain. This CDR3 spans 13 amino acids. Germline V gene lookup returns CDR1 MGHDK and CDR2 SYGVNS. V gave up 5 bases and J gave up 2 bases, with 9 bases separating them. CDR3 nucleotides: TGTGCCAGCAGTTCCGACAAAAACTATGGCTACACCTTC. It translates to CASSSDKNYGYTF.

About this clone: This sample includes further DNA sequences coding for the same CDR3. The chain links TRBV28 to TRBJ2-5; 7 positions match TRBD2. Germline trimming cut 3 bases from V and 3 bases from J; bases unmatched to any gene: 7. The length of the CDR3 is 15 residues. Per the germline V gene, CDR1 is MDHEN and CDR2 is SYDVKM. CDR3 sequence (DNA): TGTGCCAGCAGTTTCGGTACGGGAGGTAAAGAGACCCAGTACTTC. This encodes CASSFGTGGKETQYF.

The chain joins TRBV7-9 to TRBJ1-1; D unclear. There are 13 residues in the CDR3. V lost 4 bases and J lost 5, with 11 bases in between. Germline V lookup: CDR1 SEHNR, CDR2 FQNEAQ (reference sequence). The CDR3 DNA is TGTGCCAGCAGCTCCGCTTCGGGGACTGAAGCTTTCTTT. It encodes CASSSASGTEAFF.

The gene calls are TRBV5-1 and TRBJ2-3; the D gene could be TRBD1 or TRBD2 (5 bases each). The CDR3 runs 16 residues. Trimming left V 0 bases short and J 6 bases short, with 17 bases between. Germline V gives CDR1 SGHRS, CDR2 YFSETQ. The chain's CDR3 is CASSLEGGRVGDTQYF. Written as DNA, the CDR3 is TGCGCCAGCAGCTTGGAAGGAGGCAGGGTCGGCGATACGCAGTATTTT. The full variable domain, with the rest looked up from reference TRBV5-1 and TRBJ2-3, is KAGVTQTPRYLIKTRGQQVTLSCSPISGHRSVSWYQQTPGQGLQFLFEYFSETQRNKGNFPGRFSGRQFSNSRSEMNVSTLELGDSALYLCASSLEGGRVGDTQYFGPGTRLTVL.

V usage is TRBV7-9 and J usage is TRBJ1-3; D not certain. Trimming removed 7 bases at V and 0 bases at J, with 19 bases between. Germline CDR1 is SEHNR and CDR2 is FQNEAQ (reference sequence). The CDR3 sequence is 17 residues long. The CDR3 region is CASTKNVWAFSGNTIYF. The DNA of the CDR3 is TGTGCCAGCACCAAAAATGTTTGGGCCTTCTCTGGAAACACCATATATTTT.

This clone has just one count. J is TRBJ1-2 and V is TRBV6-5; TRBD1 agrees at 7 bases. Germline values: CDR1 MNHEY, CDR2 SVGAGI. The J segment lost 0 bases and the V segment lost 6 bases, leaving 7 bases of the junction unmatched. This CDR3 is built from 15 residues. The CDR3 DNA sequence: TGTGCCAGCAGAAGAGACAGGGAATCTAACTATGGCTACACCTTC. It translates to CASRRDRESNYGYTF.

CDR3 DNA: TGCGCCAGCAGCTCGGGACAGGGAACGGTCAATGAGCAGTTCTTC. Translation: CASSSGQGTVNEQFF. The chain is built from TRBV5-1 and TRBJ2-1; 9 nucleotides align to TRBD1. This CDR3 spans 15 amino acids. CDR1 and CDR2 (germline): SGHRS, YFSETQ. The V gene end was trimmed by 3 bases and the J gene end by 6 bases; junction bases not matched to a gene: 7.

As DNA, the CDR3 is TGTGCCAGCAGCCAAGATCTGGGACTAGCGGGAGGGTCCTCCTACAATGAGCAGTTCTTC. Translating gives CASSQDLGLAGGSSYNEQFF. The chain is built from TRBV14 and TRBJ2-1, with 16 nucleotides matching TRBD2. With 0 bases clipped from V and 0 bases from J, the junction kept 5 bases outside the gene matches. The CDR3 totals 20 residues. Per the germline V gene, CDR1 is SGHDN and CDR2 is FVKESK.

The chain uses TRBV10-3 and TRBJ2-3; the D gene is possibly TRBD2 (5 bases). The CDR3 is 17 residues long. V was cut by 5 bases and J by 3 bases, with 21 bases left in between. Per germline, CDR1 ENHRY and CDR2 SYGVKD. The CDR3 DNA reads as TGTGCCATCAGTAATAACTACACCCCGGGAAAAACAGATACGCAGTATTTT. It encodes CAISNNYTPGKTDTQYF.

J is TRBJ2-3 and V is TRBV28; D gene ambiguous. The CDR3 has 14 amino acids. CDR1 and CDR2 (germline): MDHEN, SYDVKM. Trimming left V 6 bases short and J 5 bases short, with 15 bases between. CDR3 protein: CASSLHRRGDTQYF. The CDR3 DNA reads TGTGCCAGCAGCCTTCATCGCCGTGGAGATACGCAGTATTTT.

Remarks on this clone: The sample holds other DNA sequences that translate to the same CDR3. The chain combines TRBV19 with TRBJ2-1; D not resolved. V gave up 4 bases and J gave up 7 bases, with 5 bases separating them. The germline V gene encodes CDR1 LNHDA and CDR2 SQIVND (reference sequence). This CDR3 is 11 amino acids long. This CDR3 reads CASSRSNEQFF. In DNA, the CDR3 is TGTGCCAGTAGTAGGTCGAATGAGCAGTTCTTC.

A single count supports this clone. Other DNA sequences in this specimen translate into the identical CDR3. The V and J genes are TRBV5-4 and TRBJ2-7; 7 nucleotides align to TRBD1. Germline CDR1 SGHNT, CDR2 YYREEE (reference sequence). The CDR3 length is 14 residues. Trimming took 0 bases from V and 2 from J; bases not matched to a gene: 2. The CDR3 is CASSLGQGPYEQYF. CDR3 bases: TGTGCCAGCAGCTTGGGACAGGGTCCCTACGAGCAGTACTTC.

V usage is TRBV14 and J usage is TRBJ2-1; a weak D match, TRBD2 (5 bases). The CDR3 runs to 14 residues. V was clipped by 1 base and J by 7 bases, with 11 bases between them. Germline values: CDR1 SGHDN, CDR2 FVKESK. The CDR3 loop reads CASSQVERGNEQFF. CDR3 sequence (DNA): TGTGCCAGCAGCCAAGTCGAACGGGGAAATGAGCAGTTCTTC. The full variable domain, in which reference TRBV14 and TRBJ2-1 provide the parts outside the CDR3, is EAGVTQFPSHSVIEKGQTVTLRCDPISGHDNLYWYRRVMGKEIKFLLHFVKESKQDESGMPNNRFLAERTGGTYSTLKVQPAELEDSGVYFCASSQVERGNEQFFGPGTRLTVL.

This chain links TRBV5-1 with TRBJ1-1, with a weak D call TRBD1 (6 bases). CDR3 size: 12 residues. The V end was cut by 1 base, the J end by 8 bases, with 9 bases between. Per the germline V gene, CDR1 is SGHRS and CDR2 is YFSETQ. CDR3 nucleotides: TGCGCCAGCAGCTTGAGTACAGGGGAAGCTTTCTTT. Translating it yields CASSLSTGEAFF.

The chain uses TRBV4-3 and TRBJ2-6; D is unresolved. Between the trimmed V and J ends, which lost 1 base and 0 bases, there was a span of 7 bases. Per the germline V gene, CDR1 is LGHNA and CDR2 is YSLEER. The CDR3 spans 16 residues. The CDR3 DNA reads TGCGCCAGCAGCCAAGCTGCGAGCTCTGGGGCCAACGTCCTGACTTTC. It encodes CASSQAASSGANVLTF.

The rearrangement uses TRBV18 and TRBJ1-6; 8 nucleotides line up with TRBD1. CDR1 is KGHSH and CDR2 is LQKENI in the germline V gene. This CDR3 contains 14 residues. Trimming at V came to 5 bases and at J to 7 bases, leaving 4 bases not matched to a gene. CDR3 DNA sequence: TGTGCCAGCTCAGCGGACAGGGTAAATTCACCCCTCCACTTT. As protein: CASSADRVNSPLHF. The full variable domain, rest sourced from reference TRBV18 and TRBJ1-6, is NAGVMQNPRHLVRRRGQEARLRCSPMKGHSHVYWYRQLPEEGLKFMVYLQKENIIDESGMPKERFSAEFPKEGPSILRIQQVVRGDSAAYFCASSADRVNSPLHFGNGTRLTVT.